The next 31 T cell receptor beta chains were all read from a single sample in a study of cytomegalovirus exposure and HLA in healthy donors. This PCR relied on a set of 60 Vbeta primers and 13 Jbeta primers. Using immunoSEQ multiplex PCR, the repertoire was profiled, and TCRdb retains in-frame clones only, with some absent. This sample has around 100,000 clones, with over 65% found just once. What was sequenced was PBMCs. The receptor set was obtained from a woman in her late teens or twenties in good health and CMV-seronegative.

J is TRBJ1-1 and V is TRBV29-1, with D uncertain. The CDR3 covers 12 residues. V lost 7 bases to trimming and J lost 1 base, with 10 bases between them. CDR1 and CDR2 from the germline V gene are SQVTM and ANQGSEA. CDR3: CSALTQNTEAFF. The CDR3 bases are TGCAGCGCCCTCACACAGAACACTGAAGCTTTCTTT.

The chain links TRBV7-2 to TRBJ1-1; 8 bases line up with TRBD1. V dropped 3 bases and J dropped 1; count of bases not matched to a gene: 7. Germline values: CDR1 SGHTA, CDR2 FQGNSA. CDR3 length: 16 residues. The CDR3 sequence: CASSFGAGGWNTEAFF. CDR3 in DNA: TGTGCCAGCAGCTTTGGGGCAGGGGGCTGGAACACTGAAGCTTTCTTT.

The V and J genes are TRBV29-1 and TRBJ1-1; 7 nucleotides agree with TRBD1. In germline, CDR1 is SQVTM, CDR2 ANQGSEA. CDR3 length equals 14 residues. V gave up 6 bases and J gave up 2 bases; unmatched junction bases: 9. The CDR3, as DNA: TGCAGCGTGGGATTGGGACAGATTAACACTGAAGCTTTCTTT. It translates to CSVGLGQINTEAFF.

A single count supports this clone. CDR3 bases: TGTGCCAGCAGCGTGTCGGGGGGGCCGGGGGAGACCCAGTACTTC. Amino acids: CASSVSGGPGETQYF. The chain employs TRBV9 and TRBJ2-5, with 8 bases aligning to TRBD2. The CDR3 is 15 residues long. Germline V gene lookup returns CDR1 SGDLS and CDR2 YYNGEE. V gave up 2 bases and J gave up 5 bases; unmatched junction bases: 8.

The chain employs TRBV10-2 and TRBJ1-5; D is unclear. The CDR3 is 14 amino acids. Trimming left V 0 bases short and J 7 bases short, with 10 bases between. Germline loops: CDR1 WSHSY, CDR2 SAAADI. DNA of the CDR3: TGCGCCAGCAGTGAGTCAAGGAGAGACCAGCCCCAGCATTTT. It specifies CASSESRRDQPQHF.

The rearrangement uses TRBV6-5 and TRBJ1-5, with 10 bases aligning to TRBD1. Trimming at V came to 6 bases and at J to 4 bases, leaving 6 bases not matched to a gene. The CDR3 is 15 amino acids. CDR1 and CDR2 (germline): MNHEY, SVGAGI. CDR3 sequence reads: CASSMDRGINQPQHF. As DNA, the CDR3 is TGTGCCAGCAGCATGGACAGGGGGATAAATCAGCCCCAGCATTTT.

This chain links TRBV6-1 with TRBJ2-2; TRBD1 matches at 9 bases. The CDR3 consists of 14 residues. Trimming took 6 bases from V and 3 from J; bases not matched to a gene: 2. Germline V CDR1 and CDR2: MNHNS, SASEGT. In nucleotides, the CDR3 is TGTGCCAGCAGGAGGGACAGGGACACCGGGGAGCTGTTTTTT. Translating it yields CASRRDRDTGELFF.

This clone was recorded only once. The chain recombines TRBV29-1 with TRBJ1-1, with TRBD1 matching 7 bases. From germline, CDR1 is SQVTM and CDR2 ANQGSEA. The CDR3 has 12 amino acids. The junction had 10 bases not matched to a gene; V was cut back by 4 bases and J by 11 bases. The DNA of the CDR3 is TGCAGCGTTGTAGAGGGGGCTAAAGTGGCTTTCTTT. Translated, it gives CSVVEGAKVAFF.

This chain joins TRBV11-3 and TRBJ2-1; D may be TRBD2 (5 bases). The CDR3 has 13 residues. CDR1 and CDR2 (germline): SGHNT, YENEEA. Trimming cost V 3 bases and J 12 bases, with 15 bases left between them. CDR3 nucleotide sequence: TGTGCCAGCAGCTTGAATAGTGGCGAGGGGCAGTTCTTC. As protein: CASSLNSGEGQFF.

The CDR3 is CASSGNRGMNTEAFF. Here the CDR3 DNA reads TGCGCCAGCAGCGGTAACAGGGGGATGAACACTGAAGCTTTCTTT. V and J are TRBV5-1 and TRBJ1-1, with 8 bases fitting TRBD1. The germline CDR1 and CDR2 sequences are SGHRS and YFSETQ. J gave up 0 bases and V 4 bases, and 5 bases lay outside the gene matches. The CDR3 extends over 15 amino acids.

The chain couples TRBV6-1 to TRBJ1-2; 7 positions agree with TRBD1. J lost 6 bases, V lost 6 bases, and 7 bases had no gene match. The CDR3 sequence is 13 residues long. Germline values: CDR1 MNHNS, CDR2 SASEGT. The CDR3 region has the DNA TGTGCCAGCAGGACAGACAGGGTCGATGGCTACACCTTC. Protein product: CASRTDRVDGYTF.

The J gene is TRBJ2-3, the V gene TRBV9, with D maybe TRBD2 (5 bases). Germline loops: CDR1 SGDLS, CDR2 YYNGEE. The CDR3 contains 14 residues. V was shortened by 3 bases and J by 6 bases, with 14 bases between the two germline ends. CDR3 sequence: CASSGAALGDTQYF. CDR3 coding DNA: TGTGCCAGCAGCGGAGCGGCCCTTGGGGATACGCAGTATTTT. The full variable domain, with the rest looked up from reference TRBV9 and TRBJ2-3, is DSGVTQTPKHLITATGQRVTLRCSPRSGDLSVYWYQQSLDQGLQFLIQYYNGEERAKGNILERFSAQQFPDLHSELNLSSLELGDSALYFCASSGAALGDTQYFGPGTRLTVL.

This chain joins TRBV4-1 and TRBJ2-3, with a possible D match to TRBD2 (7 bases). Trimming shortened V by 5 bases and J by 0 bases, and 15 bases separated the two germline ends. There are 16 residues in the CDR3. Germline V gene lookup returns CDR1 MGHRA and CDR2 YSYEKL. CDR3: CASSVGGGPSTDTQYF. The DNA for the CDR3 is TGCGCCAGCAGCGTTGGGGGGGGCCCTAGCACAGATACGCAGTATTTT.

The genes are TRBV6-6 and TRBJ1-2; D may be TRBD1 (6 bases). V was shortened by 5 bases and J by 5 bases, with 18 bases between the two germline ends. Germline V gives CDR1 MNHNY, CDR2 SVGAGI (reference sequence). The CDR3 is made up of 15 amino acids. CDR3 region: CASSPRARQGYGYTF. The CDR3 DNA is TGTGCCAGCAGTCCACGGGCTCGGCAGGGGTATGGCTACACCTTC.

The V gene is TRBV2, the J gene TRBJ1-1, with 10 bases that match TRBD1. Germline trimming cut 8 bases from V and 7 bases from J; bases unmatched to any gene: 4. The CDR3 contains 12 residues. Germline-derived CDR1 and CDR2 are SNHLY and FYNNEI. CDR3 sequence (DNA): TGTGCCAGCGGGGGACAGGGGATTGAAGCTTTCTTT. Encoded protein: CASGGQGIEAFF.

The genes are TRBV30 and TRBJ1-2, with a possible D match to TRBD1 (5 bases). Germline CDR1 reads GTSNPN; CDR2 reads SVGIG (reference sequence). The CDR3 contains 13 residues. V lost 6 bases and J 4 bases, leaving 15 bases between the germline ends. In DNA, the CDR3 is TGTGCCTGTATCCGGGGACTTCTCTATGGCTACACCTTC. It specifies CACIRGLLYGYTF.

CDR3 sequence reads: CASSLYYNEQFF. The CDR3, as DNA: TGTGCCAGCAGCCTATACTACAATGAGCAGTTCTTC. V is TRBV7-9 and J is TRBJ2-1; D unclear. The germline gives CDR1 SEHNR, CDR2 FQNEAQ (reference sequence). Trimming took off 5 bases at V and 3 bases at J, with 5 bases between the two ends. This CDR3 has 12 residues.

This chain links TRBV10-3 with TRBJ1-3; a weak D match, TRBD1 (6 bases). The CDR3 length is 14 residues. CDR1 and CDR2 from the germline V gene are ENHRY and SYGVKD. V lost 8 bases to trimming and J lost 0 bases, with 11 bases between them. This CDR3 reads CAIGGGPSGNTIYF. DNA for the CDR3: TGTGCCATCGGGGGCGGACCCTCTGGAAACACCATATATTTT.

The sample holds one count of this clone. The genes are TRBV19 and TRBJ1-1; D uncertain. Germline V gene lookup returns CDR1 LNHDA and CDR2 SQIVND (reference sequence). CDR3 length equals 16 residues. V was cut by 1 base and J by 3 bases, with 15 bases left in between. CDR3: CASSIGYGRTDTEAFF. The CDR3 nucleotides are TGTGCCAGTAGTATAGGTTACGGCAGGACTGACACTGAAGCTTTCTTT.

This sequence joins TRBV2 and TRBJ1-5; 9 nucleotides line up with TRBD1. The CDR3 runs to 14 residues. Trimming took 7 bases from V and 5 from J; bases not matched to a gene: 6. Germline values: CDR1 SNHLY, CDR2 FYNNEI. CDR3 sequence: CASTDRGRHQPQHF. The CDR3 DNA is TGTGCCAGCACCGACAGGGGGAGACATCAGCCCCAGCATTTT.

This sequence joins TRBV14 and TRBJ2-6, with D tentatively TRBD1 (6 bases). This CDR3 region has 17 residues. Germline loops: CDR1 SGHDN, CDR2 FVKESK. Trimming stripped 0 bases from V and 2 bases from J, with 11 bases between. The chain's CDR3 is CASSQDPRGPGANVLTF. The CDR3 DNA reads TGTGCCAGCAGCCAAGATCCCAGGGGCCCTGGGGCCAACGTCCTGACTTTC. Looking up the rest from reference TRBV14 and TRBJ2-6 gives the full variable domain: EAGVTQFPSHSVIEKGQTVTLRCDPISGHDNLYWYRRVMGKEIKFLLHFVKESKQDESGMPNNRFLAERTGGTYSTLKVQPAELEDSGVYFCASSQDPRGPGANVLTFGAGSRLTVL.

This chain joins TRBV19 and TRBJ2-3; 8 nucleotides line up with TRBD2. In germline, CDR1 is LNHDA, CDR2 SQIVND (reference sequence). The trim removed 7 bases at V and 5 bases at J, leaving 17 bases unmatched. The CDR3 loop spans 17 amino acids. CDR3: CASKGGGASGFGDTQYF. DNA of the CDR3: TGTGCCAGTAAGGGTGGAGGGGCTAGCGGGTTCGGAGATACGCAGTATTTT.

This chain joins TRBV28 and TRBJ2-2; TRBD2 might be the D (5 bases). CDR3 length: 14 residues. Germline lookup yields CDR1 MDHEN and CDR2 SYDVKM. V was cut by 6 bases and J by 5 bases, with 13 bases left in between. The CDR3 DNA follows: TGTGCCAGCAGCCCCACTAGAGGTACCGGGGAGCTGTTTTTT. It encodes CASSPTRGTGELFF.

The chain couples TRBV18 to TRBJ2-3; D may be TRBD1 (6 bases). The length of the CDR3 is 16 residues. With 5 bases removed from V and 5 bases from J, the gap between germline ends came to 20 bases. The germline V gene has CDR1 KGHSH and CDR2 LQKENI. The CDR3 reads CASSTRGSSAGDTQYF. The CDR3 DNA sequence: TGTGCCAGCTCAACAAGGGGGAGCTCTGCGGGAGATACGCAGTATTTT.

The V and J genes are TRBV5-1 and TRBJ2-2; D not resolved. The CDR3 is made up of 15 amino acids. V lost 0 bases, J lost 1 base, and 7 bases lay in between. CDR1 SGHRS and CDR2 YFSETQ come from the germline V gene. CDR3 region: CASSLGQVNTGELFF. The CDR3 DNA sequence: TGCGCCAGCAGCTTGGGTCAGGTGAACACCGGGGAGCTGTTTTTT.

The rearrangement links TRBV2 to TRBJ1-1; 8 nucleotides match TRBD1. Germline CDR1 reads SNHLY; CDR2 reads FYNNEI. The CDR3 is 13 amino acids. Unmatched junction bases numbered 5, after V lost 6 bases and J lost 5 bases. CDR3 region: CASRDRVRTEAFF. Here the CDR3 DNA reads TGTGCCAGCAGGGACAGGGTGAGAACTGAAGCTTTCTTT.

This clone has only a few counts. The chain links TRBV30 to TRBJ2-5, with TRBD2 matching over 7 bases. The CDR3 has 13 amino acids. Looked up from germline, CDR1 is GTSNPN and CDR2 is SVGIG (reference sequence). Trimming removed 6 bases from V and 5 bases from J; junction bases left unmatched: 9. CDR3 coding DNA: TGTGCCTGCAGAACCGGGGGGAGGGAGACCCAGTACTTC. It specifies CACRTGGRETQYF. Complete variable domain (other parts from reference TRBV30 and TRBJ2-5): SQTIHQWPATLVQPVGSPLSLECTVEGTSNPNLYWYRQAAGRGLQLLFYSVGIGQISSEVPQNLSASRPQDRQFILSSKKLLLSDSGFYLCACRTGGRETQYFGPGTRLLVL.

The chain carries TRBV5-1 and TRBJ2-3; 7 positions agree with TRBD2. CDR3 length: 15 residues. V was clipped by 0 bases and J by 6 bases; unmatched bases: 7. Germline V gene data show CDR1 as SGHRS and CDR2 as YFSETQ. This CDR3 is CASSLGNSGSDTQYF. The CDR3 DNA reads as TGCGCCAGCAGCTTGGGGAATAGCGGGTCGGATACGCAGTATTTT.

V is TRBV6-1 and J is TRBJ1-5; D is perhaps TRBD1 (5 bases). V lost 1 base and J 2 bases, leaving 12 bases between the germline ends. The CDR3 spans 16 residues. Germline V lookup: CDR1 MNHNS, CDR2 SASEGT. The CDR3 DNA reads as TGTGCCAGCAGTGAAGTTAGCGGGGCCGGCAATCAGCCCCAGCATTTT. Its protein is CASSEVSGAGNQPQHF.

The CDR3 reads CASSLEGQGGNEQFF. The CDR3 DNA is TGCGCCAGCAGCTTGGAGGGACAGGGTGGCAATGAGCAGTTCTTC. The chain is built from TRBV5-1 and TRBJ2-1, with 9 nucleotides matching TRBD1. V shed 0 bases, J shed 6 bases, and the junction held 4 bases outside the gene matches. The length of the CDR3 is 15 residues. CDR1 is SGHRS, CDR2 YFSETQ, per germline.

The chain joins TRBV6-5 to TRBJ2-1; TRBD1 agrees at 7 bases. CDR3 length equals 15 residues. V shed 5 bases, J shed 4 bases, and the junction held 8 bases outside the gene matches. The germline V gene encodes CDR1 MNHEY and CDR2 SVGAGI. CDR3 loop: CASSRPGQPYNEQFF. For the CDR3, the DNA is TGTGCCAGCAGTCGTCCGGGACAGCCGTACAATGAGCAGTTCTTC.